This T cell receptor (beta chain) was recovered during a study of cytotoxic CD8 clonotypes in ibrutinib-treated CLL. Study-level background: Following treatment for a median around 11 months, range 6 to 36, response samples were then taken.

Genomic DNA (around 2 micrograms) was obtained from cryopreserved PBMCs for construction of TCR beta libraries. This CDR3 spans 13 amino acids. From germline, CDR1 is SQVTM and CDR2 ANQGSEA. Study-level findings and limits: Clonality went up at ibrutinib response and then declined back toward baseline at progression.

Using immunoSEQ multiplex PCR, the repertoire was profiled, and TCRdb retains in-frame clones only, with some absent. The table records around 330,000 clones, around 66% of them present only once. Points on this clone: Its target is not known.

The gene calls are TRBV29-1 and TRBJ1-4; no clear D. This clonotype was sampled from a human donor with chronic lymphocytic leukemia. The material was PBMCs, obtained after 36 months of ibrutinib treatment. CDR3 nucleotides: TGCGTCTCCTCTGGGATAACTAATGAAAAACTGTTTTTT. Translated: CVSSGITNEKLFF.